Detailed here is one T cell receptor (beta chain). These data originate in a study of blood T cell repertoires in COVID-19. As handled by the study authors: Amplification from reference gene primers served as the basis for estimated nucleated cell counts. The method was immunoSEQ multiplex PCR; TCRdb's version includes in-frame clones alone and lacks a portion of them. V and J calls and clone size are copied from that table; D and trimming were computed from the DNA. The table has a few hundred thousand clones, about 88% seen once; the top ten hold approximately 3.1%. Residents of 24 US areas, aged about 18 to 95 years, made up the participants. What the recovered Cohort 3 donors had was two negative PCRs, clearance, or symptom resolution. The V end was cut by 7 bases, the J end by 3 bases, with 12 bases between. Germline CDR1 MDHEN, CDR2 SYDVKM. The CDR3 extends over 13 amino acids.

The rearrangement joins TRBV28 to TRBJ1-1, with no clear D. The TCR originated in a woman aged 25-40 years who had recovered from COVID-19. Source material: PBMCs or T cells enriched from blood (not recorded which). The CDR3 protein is CASKVGMDTEAFF. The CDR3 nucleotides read TGTGCCAGCAAGGTGGGCATGGACACTGAAGCTTTCTTT.